The next 6 T cell receptor beta chains were all read from a single sample in a study of human T cells and chemical hapten exposure. The sample's time point: pre-sensitization, week 0. The treatment here: therapeutic diphenylcyclopropenone sensitization with weekly scalp DPC. TCRdb fed the RACE reads into MiXCR, producing one record per CDR3 protein. This table holds approximately 370,000 distinct CDR3 sequences, 4.5% to 5.5% found once. Sequences were derived from whole blood, sampled in connection with sensitization to the hapten diphenylcyclopropenone (DPC). All receptors come from a woman aged 18-30 years with alopecia areata. Some clones in this sample may be carry-over from other donors' samples.

The table lists this clonotype with many counts. The rearrangement links TRBV27 to TRBJ2-3; tentative D call: TRBD2 (6 bases). The V gene's germline CDR1 is MNHEY and CDR2 SMNVEV (reference sequence). This CDR3 is built from 14 residues. Trimming left V 8 bases short and J 6 bases short, with 18 bases between. The CDR3 protein is CASRIREFLDTQYF. The CDR3 nucleotides read TGTGCCAGCCGGATCCGGGAGTTTTTGGATACGCAGTATTTT.

This clonotype was seen only a few times. This chain uses TRBV4-3 with TRBJ2-5, with D hard to call. V was pared by 0 bases and J by 2 bases, with 7 bases between. The CDR3 spans 14 residues. Germline values: CDR1 LGHNA, CDR2 YSLEER. The CDR3 DNA reads TGCGCCAGCAGCCAAGATACCAGTCAAGAGACCCAGTACTTC. Its translation: CASSQDTSQETQYF.

This clonotype came up many times. The chain employs TRBV7-2 and TRBJ2-3; the match to TRBD2 covers 9 bases. The CDR3 loop spans 17 amino acids. V dropped 7 bases and J dropped 3; count of bases not matched to a gene: 14. Germline lookup yields CDR1 SGHTA and CDR2 FQGNSA. The CDR3 is CASTPSRGGAETDTQYF. CDR3 nucleotide sequence: TGTGCCAGCACCCCATCCCGCGGGGGGGCCGAAACAGATACGCAGTATTTT.

This rearrangement joins TRBV6-2 or TRBV6-3 to TRBJ2-2; 7 positions match TRBD1. Germline lookup yields CDR1 MNHEY and CDR2 SVGEGT. V gave up 2 bases and J gave up 4 bases; unmatched junction bases: 16. The CDR3 has 19 residues. The CDR3 region has the DNA TGTGCCAGCAGTTACAGTGAAGGGGGCAAGAATTCGGGCACCGGGGAGCTGTTTTTT. Translation: CASSYSEGGKNSGTGELFF.

This clonotype was counted between two and nine times. The genes are TRBV15 and TRBJ1-4; 8 bases agree with TRBD1. CDR1 is LNHNV and CDR2 is YYDKDF in the germline V gene (reference sequence). The junction had 4 bases not matched to a gene; V was cut back by 2 bases and J by 5 bases. The CDR3 sequence is 15 residues long. CDR3 coding DNA: TGTGCCACCAGCAGAAGGACAGGGCAGAATGAAAAACTGTTTTTT. Its protein is CATSRRTGQNEKLFF.

The rearrangement joins TRBV6-5 to TRBJ2-3, with a tentative D call TRBD2 (5 bases). CDR3 length: 17 amino acids. CDR1 and CDR2 (germline): MNHEY, SVGAGI. The V end lost 8 bases, the J end lost 1 base, and 22 bases lay between the germline ends. CDR3 sequence reads: CASAYTGIATGTDTQYF. CDR3 bases: TGTGCCAGCGCTTACACCGGGATCGCGACGGGCACAGATACGCAGTATTTT.